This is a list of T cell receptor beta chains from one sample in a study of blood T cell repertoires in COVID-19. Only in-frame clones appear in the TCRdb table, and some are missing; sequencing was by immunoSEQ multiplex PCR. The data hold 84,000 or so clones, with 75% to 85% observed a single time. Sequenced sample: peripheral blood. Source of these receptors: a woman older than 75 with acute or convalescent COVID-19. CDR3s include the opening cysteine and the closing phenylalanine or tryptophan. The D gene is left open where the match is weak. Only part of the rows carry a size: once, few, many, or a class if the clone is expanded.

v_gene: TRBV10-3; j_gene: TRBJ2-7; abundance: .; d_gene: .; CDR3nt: TGTGCCATCAGTGAGGGGGGGCTAGCGGTCTCCTACGAGCAGTACTTC; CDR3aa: CAISEGGLAVSYEQYF
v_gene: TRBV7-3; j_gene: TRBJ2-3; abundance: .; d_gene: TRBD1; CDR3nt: TGTGCCAGCAGCTTAAGCGGGACAGGGGCAGATACGCAGTATTTT; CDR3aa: CASSLSGTGADTQYF
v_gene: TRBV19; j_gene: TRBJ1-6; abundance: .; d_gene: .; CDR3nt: TGTGCCAGTAGACCCCGACCCATCAGGGTTCGCTCCTATAATTCACCCCTCCACTTT; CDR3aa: CASRPRPIRVRSYNSPLHF
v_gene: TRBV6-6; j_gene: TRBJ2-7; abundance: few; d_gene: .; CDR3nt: TGTGCCAGCAGCCCGATGGCACAAAGCTCCTACGAGCAGTACTTC; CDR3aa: CASSPMAQSSYEQYF
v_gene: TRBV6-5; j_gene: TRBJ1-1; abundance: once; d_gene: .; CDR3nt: TGTGCCAGCAGGCTTACAGGGACGAACACTGAAGCTTTCTTT; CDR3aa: CASRLTGTNTEAFF
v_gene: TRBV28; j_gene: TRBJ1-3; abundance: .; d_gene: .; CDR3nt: TGTGCCAGCAGTTTATGGGGCAGGGTGTCTGGAAACACCATATATTTT; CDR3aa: CASSLWGRVSGNTIYF
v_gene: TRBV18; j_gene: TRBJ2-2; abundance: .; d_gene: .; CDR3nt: TGTGCCAGCTCACCACGGGGACGGCTTGCGGGGACGAACACCGGGGAGCTGTTTTTT; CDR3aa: CASSPRGRLAGTNTGELFF
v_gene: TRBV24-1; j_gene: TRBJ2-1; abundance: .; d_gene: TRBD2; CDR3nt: TGTGCCACCAGCCCCCTCGCCCCAGCGGGGCTCCTCTTCAATGAGCAGTTCTTC; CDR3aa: CATSPLAPAGLLFNEQFF
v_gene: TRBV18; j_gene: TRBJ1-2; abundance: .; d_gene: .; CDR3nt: TGTGCCAGCTCACCACCGGGCCCAGGGTTTGTGAATGGCTACACCTTC; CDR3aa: CASSPPGPGFVNGYTF
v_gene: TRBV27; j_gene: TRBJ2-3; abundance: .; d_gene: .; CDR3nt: TGTGCCAGCCCTCCGACAGGTCTCAGCACAGATACGCAGTATTTT; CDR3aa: CASPPTGLSTDTQYF